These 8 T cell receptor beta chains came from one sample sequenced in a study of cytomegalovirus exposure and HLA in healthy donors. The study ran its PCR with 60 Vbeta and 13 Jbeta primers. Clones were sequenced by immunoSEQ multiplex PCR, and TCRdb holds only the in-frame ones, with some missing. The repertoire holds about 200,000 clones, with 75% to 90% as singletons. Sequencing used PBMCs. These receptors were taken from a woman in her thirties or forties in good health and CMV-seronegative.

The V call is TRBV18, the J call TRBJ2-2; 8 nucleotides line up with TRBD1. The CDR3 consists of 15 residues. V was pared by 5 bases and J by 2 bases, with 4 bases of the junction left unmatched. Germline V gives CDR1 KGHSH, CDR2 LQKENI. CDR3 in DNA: TGTGCCAGCTCATCGGGGACAGGCAACACCGGGGAGCTGTTTTTT. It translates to CASSSGTGNTGELFF.

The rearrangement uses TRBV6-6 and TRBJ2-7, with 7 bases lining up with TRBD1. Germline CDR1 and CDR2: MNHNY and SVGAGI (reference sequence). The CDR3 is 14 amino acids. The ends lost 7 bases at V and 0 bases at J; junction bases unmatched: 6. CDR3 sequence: CASNRGSSSYEQYF. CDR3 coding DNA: TGTGCCAGCAACAGGGGCTCCAGCTCCTACGAGCAGTACTTC.

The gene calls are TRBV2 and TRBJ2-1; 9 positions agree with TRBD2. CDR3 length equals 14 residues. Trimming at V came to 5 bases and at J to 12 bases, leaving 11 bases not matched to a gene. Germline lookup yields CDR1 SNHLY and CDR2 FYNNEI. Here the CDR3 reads CASSSGRSRLGQFF. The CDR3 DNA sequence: TGTGCCAGCAGTAGCGGGAGGTCCCGTTTGGGGCAGTTCTTC.

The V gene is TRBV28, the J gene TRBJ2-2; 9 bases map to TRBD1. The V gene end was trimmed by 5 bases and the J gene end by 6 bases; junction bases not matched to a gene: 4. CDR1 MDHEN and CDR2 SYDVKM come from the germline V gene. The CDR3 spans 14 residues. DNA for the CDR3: TGTGCCAGCAGTAGGGACAGGGCCCCCGGGGAGCTGTTTTTT. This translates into CASSRDRAPGELFF.

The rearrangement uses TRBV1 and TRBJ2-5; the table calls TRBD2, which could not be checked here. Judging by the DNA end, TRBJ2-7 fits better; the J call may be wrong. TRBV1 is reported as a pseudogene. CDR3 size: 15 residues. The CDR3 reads CTSSQPGLAGDEQYF. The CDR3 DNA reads TGCACCAGCAGCCAACCAGGACTAGCGGGAGACGAGCAGTACTTC.

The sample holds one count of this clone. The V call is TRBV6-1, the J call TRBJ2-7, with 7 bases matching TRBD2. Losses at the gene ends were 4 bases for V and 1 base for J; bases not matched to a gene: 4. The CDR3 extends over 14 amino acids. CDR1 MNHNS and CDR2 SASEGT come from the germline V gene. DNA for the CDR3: TGTGCCAGCAGTGTTGGCGGGAGTTCCTACGAGCAGTACTTC. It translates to CASSVGGSSYEQYF.

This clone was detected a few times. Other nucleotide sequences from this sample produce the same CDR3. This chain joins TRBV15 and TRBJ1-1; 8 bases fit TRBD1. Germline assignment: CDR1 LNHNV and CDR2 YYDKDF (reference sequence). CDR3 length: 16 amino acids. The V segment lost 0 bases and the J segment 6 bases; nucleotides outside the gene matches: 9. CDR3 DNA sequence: TGTGCCACCAGCAGAGATCTTGCAGGGGGCGCCGCTGAAGCTTTCTTT. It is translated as CATSRDLAGGAAEAFF.

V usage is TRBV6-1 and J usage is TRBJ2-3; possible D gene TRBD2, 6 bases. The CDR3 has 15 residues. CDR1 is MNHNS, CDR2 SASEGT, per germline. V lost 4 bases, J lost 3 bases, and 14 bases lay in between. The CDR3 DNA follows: TGTGCCAGCAGTGCGGGACTCCTCCAGACAGATACGCAGTATTTT. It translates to CASSAGLLQTDTQYF.